Shown below are 11 T cell receptor beta chains from a single sample sequenced in a study of shared clonotypes between healthy human individuals. Repertoires were generated with immunoSEQ multiplex PCR, while TCRdb's copy carries only in-frame clones and drops some. The sample yields 2 million to 2.5 million clones, approximately 96% seen once. Sequencing input: naive CD4+ T cells sorted from blood. Subset specified: CD45RA+ positively selected. These receptor sequences come from a young man in good health.

V is TRBV15 and J is TRBJ1-1; D is uncertain. V was shortened by 4 bases and J by 3 bases, with 9 bases between the two germline ends. There are 13 residues in the CDR3. The germline gives CDR1 LNHNV, CDR2 YYDKDF (reference sequence). The CDR3 is CATSISGDTEAFF. In nucleotides, the CDR3 is TGTGCCACCAGCATTTCTGGGGACACTGAAGCTTTCTTT.

The rearrangement uses TRBV6-5 and TRBJ1-2; D is undetermined. CDR1 is MNHEY, CDR2 SVGAGI, per germline. The CDR3 spans 16 residues. Trimming removed 3 bases from V and 1 base from J, with 15 bases in between. The CDR3 nucleotides read TGTGCCAGCAGTTATTCGAGAGGAGGGCTTAACTATGGCTACACCTTC. Protein product: CASSYSRGGLNYGYTF.

J is TRBJ2-2 and V is TRBV28; 8 bases are shared with TRBD1. Losses at the gene ends were 2 bases for V and 7 bases for J; bases not matched to a gene: 3. Germline CDR1 is MDHEN and CDR2 is SYDVKM. This CDR3 has 14 amino acids. CDR3 sequence: CASSLQGAHGELFF. As DNA, the CDR3 is TGTGCCAGCAGTTTACAGGGGGCACACGGGGAGCTGTTTTTT.

V and J are TRBV27 and TRBJ1-1; D gene unclear. Germline V gene sequence: CDR1 MNHEY, CDR2 SMNVEV (reference sequence). The CDR3 covers 17 residues. V was pared by 0 bases and J by 0 bases, with 14 bases between. CDR3 in DNA: TGTGCCAGCAGTTTATCCGCCGCACCGCCAATGAACACTGAAGCTTTCTTT. Translating gives CASSLSAAPPMNTEAFF.

The chain employs TRBV7-8 and TRBJ1-5, with D maybe TRBD1 (5 bases). Germline CDR1 is SGHVS and CDR2 is FQNEAQ. CDR3 length: 17 residues. The ends were cut back, 1 base at V and 0 bases at J, with 13 bases in the middle. CDR3 sequence (DNA): TGTGCCAGCAGCTTAGTGTCGGTACAGGCTAGCAATCAGCCCCAGCATTTT. It is translated as CASSLVSVQASNQPQHF.

The V and J genes are TRBV11-2 and TRBJ2-5; 12 nucleotides align to TRBD2. In germline, CDR1 is SGHAT, CDR2 FQNNGV. Trimming at V came to 6 bases and at J to 5 bases, leaving 10 bases not matched to a gene. The CDR3 is 16 residues long. CDR3 DNA sequence: TGTGCCAGCAGTGAGTCTAGCGGGGGGGCCCGGGAGACCCAGTACTTC. Its protein is CASSESSGGARETQYF.

CDR3 DNA sequence: TGTGCCAGCAGCGATCTGGGACCAAAAGAGACCCAGTACTTC. It specifies CASSDLGPKETQYF. The gene calls are TRBV2 and TRBJ2-5; D tentatively reads TRBD1 or TRBD2 (5 bases each). This CDR3 comprises 14 residues. Germline assignment: CDR1 SNHLY and CDR2 FYNNEI. Trimming took off 6 bases at V and 3 bases at J, with 14 bases between the two ends.

This sequence joins TRBV10-1 and TRBJ2-7, with 11 bases aligning to TRBD1. Germline V gene sequence: CDR1 WNHNN, CDR2 SYGVQD (reference sequence). J was trimmed by 6 bases and V by 7 bases; bases with no gene match: 2. The CDR3 sequence is 12 residues long. CDR3 nucleotides: TGCGCCAGCAAAGGGACAGGGGGCGAGCAGTACTTC. Protein sequence: CASKGTGGEQYF.

This clone is a singleton in its sample. The chain uses TRBV10-3 and TRBJ1-2; D is unresolved. V lost 10 bases and J lost 9, with 27 bases in between. CDR1 and CDR2 (germline): ENHRY, SYGVKD. The CDR3 loop spans 15 amino acids. The CDR3 nucleotides read TGTGCCACCAGAGCTGTCCTCGACCCTCCCGCTCGCTACACCTTC. Protein: CATRAVLDPPARYTF.

This chain connects TRBV6-5 to TRBJ2-2; D is possibly TRBD1 (6 bases). In germline, CDR1 is MNHEY, CDR2 SVGAGI. Between the trimmed V and J ends, which lost 5 bases and 6 bases, there was a span of 13 bases. The CDR3 is made up of 14 amino acids. The CDR3 spells CASSRGGDSGELFF. Written as DNA, the CDR3 is TGTGCCAGCAGTCGAGGGGGTGACTCCGGGGAGCTGTTTTTT.

V and J are TRBV5-1 and TRBJ1-2; D unclear. The V end lost 2 bases, the J end lost 4 bases, and 9 bases lay between the germline ends. The CDR3 runs 13 residues. Germline CDR1 and CDR2: SGHRS and YFSETQ. The CDR3 spells CASSLVTSYGYTF. CDR3 coding DNA: TGCGCCAGCAGCTTAGTCACAAGCTATGGCTACACCTTC.